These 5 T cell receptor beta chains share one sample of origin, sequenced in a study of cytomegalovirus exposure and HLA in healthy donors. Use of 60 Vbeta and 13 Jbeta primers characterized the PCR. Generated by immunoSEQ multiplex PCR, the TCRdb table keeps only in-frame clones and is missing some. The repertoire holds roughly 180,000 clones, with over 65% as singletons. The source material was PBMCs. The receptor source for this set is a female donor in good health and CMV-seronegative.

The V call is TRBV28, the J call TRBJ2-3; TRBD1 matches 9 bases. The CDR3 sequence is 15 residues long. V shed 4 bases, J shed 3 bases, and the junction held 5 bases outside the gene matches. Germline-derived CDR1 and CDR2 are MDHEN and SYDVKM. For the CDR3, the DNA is TGTGCCAGCAGTTCCCCGGGACAGGGTACAGATACGCAGTATTTT. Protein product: CASSSPGQGTDTQYF.

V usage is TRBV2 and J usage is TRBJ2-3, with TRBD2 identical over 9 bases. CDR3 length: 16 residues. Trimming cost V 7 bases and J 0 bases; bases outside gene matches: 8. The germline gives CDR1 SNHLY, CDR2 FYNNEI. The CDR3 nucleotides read TGTGCCAGCAAGGGATTAGCGGGGGCTAGCACAGATACGCAGTATTTT. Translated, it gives CASKGLAGASTDTQYF.

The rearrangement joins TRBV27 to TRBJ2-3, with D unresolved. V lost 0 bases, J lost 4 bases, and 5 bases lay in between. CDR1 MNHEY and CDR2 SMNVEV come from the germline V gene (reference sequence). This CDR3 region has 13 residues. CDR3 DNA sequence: TGTGCCAGCAGTTTATCTTACTCAGATACGCAGTATTTT. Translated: CASSLSYSDTQYF.

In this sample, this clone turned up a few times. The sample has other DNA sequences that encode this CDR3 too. This chain's CDR3 is CASSPPGGYGYTF. CDR3 sequence (DNA): TGTGCCAGCTCACCACCGGGAGGGTATGGCTACACCTTC. J is TRBJ1-2 and V is TRBV18; no clear D. Germline-derived CDR1 and CDR2 are KGHSH and LQKENI. Trimming pared 0 bases from V and 5 bases from J, leaving 7 bases between. The CDR3 has 13 residues.

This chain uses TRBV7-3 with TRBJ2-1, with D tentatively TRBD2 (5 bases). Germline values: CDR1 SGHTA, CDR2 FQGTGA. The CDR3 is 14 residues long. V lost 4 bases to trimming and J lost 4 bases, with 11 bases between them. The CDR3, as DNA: TGTGCCAGCAGCTCAAATGGACTTTACAATGAGCAGTTCTTC. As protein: CASSSNGLYNEQFF.